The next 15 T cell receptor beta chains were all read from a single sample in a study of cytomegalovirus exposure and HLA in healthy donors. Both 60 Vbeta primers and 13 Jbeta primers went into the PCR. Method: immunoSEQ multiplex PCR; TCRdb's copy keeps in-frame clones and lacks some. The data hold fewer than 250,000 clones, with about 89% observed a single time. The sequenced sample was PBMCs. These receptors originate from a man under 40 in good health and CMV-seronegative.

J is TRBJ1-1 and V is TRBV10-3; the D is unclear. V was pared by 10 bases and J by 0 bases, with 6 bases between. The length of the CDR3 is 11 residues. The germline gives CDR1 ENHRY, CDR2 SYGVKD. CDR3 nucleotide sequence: TGTGCCAGCAGCATGAACACTGAAGCTTTCTTT. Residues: CASSMNTEAFF.

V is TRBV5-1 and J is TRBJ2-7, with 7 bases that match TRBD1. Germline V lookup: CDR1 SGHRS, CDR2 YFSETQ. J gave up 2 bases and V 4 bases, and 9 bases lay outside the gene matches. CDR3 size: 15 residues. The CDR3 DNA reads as TGCGCCAGCAGCCTGCGGCGGCAGGGGGCCTACGAGCAGTACTTC. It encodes CASSLRRQGAYEQYF. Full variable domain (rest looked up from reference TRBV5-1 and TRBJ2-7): KAGVTQTPRYLIKTRGQQVTLSCSPISGHRSVSWYQQTPGQGLQFLFEYFSETQRNKGNFPGRFSGRQFSNSRSEMNVSTLELGDSALYLCASSLRRQGAYEQYFGPGTRLTVT.

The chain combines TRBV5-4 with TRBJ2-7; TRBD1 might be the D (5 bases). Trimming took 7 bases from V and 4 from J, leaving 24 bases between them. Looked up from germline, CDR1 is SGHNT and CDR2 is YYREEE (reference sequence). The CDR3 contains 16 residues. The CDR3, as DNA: TGTGCCAGCCGAGGCGGATCGGACATCGGTGGGTACGAGCAGTACTTC. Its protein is CASRGGSDIGGYEQYF.

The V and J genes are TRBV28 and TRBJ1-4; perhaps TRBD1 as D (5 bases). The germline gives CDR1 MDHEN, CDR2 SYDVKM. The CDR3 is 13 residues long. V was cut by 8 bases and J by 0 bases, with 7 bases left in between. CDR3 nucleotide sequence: TGTGCCAGCGAACAGGCAACTAATGAAAAACTGTTTTTT. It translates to CASEQATNEKLFF.

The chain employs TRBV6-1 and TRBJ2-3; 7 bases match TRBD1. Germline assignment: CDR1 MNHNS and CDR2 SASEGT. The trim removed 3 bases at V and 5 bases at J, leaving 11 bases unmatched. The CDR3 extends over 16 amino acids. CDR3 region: CASSDRLGQLGDTQYF. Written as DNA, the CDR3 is TGTGCCAGCAGTGACCGGTTGGGACAGCTAGGAGATACGCAGTATTTT.

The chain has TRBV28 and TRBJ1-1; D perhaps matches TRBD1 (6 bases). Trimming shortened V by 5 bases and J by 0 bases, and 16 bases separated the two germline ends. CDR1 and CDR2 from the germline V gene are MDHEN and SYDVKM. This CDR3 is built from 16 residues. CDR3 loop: CASSVRSGTMNTEAFF. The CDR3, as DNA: TGTGCCAGCAGTGTACGTTCCGGGACAATGAACACTGAAGCTTTCTTT.

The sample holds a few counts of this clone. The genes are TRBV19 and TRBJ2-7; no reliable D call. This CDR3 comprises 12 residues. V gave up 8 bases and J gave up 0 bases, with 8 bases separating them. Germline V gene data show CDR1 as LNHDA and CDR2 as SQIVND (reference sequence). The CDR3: CASRGVSYEQYF. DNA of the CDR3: TGTGCCAGTCGCGGAGTCTCCTACGAGCAGTACTTC.

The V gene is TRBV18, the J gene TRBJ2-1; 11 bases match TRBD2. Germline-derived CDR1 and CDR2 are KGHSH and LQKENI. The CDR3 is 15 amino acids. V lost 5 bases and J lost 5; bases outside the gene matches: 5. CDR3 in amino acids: CASSETGLADNEQFF. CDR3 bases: TGTGCCAGCTCAGAAACGGGACTAGCGGACAATGAGCAGTTCTTC.

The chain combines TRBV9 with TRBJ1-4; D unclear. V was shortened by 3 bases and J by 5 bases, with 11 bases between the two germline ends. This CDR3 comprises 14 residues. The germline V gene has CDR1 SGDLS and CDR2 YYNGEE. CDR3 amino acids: CASSDDTRNEKLFF. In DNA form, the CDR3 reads TGTGCCAGCAGCGACGATACCCGGAATGAAAAACTGTTTTTT. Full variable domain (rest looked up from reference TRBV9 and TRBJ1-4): DSGVTQTPKHLITATGQRVTLRCSPRSGDLSVYWYQQSLDQGLQFLIQYYNGEERAKGNILERFSAQQFPDLHSELNLSSLELGDSALYFCASSDDTRNEKLFFGSGTQLSVL.

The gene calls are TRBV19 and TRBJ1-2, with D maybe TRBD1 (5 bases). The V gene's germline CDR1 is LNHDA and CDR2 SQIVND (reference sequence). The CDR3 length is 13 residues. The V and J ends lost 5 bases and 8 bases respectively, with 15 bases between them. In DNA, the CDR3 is TGTGCCAGTAGTGGGGCACTCACCTGGGGCTACACCTTC. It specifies CASSGALTWGYTF.

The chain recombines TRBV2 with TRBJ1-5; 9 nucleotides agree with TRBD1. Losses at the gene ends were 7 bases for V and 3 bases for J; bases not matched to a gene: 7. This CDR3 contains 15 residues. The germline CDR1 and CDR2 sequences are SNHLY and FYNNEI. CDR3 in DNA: TGTGCCAGCACGGGACAGGGAGGGATCAATCAGCCCCAGCATTTT. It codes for CASTGQGGINQPQHF.

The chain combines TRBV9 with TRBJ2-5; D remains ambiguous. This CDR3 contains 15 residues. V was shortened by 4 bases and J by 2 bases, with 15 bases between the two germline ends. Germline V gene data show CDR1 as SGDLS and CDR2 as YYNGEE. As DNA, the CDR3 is TGTGCCAGCAGCTGGGCCGAGCACACACAAGAGACCCAGTACTTC. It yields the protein CASSWAEHTQETQYF.

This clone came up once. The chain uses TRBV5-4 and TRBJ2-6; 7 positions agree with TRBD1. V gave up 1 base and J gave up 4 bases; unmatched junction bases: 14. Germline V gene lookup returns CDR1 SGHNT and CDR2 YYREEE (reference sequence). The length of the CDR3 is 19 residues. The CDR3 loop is CASSLSRGRFSSGANVLTF. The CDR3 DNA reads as TGTGCCAGCAGCTTGTCGAGGGGGCGTTTTTCGTCAGGGGCCAACGTCCTGACTTTC.

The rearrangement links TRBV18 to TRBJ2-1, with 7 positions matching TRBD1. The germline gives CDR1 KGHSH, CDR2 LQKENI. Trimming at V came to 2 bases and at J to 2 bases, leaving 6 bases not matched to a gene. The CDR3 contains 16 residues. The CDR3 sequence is CASSPTGVVAYNEQFF. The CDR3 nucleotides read TGTGCCAGCTCACCAACAGGGGTTGTCGCCTACAATGAGCAGTTCTTC.

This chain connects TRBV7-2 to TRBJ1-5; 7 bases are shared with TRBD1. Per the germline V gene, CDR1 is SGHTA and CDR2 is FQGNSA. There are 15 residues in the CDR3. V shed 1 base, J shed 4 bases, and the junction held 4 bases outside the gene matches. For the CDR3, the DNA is TGTGCCAGCAGCTTAGTGGGGGACAGAAATCAGCCCCAGCATTTT. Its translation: CASSLVGDRNQPQHF.